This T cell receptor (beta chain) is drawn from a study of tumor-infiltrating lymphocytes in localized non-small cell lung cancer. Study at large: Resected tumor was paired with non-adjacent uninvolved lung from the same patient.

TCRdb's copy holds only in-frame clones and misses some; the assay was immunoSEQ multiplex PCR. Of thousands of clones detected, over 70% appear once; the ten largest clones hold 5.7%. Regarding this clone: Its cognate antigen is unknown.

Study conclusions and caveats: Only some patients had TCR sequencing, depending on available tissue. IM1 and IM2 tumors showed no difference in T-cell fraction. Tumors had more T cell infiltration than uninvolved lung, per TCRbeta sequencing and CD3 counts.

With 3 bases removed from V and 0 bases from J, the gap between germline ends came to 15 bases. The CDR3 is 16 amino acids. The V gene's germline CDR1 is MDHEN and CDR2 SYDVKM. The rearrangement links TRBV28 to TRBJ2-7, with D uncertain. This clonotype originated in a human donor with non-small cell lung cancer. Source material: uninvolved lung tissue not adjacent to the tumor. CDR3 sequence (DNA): TGTGCCAGCAGTTTGTCCGGGCCCTGGAGCTCCTACGAGCAGTACTTC. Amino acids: CASSLSGPWSSYEQYF.